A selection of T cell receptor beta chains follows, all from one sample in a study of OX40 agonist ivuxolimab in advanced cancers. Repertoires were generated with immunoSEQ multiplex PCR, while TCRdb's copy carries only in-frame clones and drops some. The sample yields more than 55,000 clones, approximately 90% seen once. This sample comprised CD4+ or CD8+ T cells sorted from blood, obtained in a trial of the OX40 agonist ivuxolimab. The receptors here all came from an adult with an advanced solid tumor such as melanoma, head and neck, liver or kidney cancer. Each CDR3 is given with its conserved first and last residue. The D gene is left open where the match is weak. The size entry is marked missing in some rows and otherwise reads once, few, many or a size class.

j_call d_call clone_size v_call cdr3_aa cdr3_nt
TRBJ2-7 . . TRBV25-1 CASSATRGDRGSYEQYF TGTGCCAGCAGTGCCACCCGCGGAGACAGAGGCTCCTACGAGCAGTACTTC
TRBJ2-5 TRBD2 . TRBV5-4 CASSLPGTSGGAQYF TGTGCCAGCAGCCTTCCCGGGACTAGCGGGGGAGCCCAGTACTTC
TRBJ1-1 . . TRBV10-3 CAISETRGTEAFF TGTGCCATCAGTGAAACCAGGGGAACTGAAGCTTTCTTT
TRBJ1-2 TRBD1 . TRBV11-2 CASSATGGGYTF TGTGCCAGCAGCGCAACAGGGGGCGGCTACACCTTC
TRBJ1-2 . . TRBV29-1 CSVATAYGYTF TGCAGCGTTGCAACAGCTTATGGCTACACCTTC
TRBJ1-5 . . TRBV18 CASSPSRGIGQPQHF TGTGCCAGCTCACCTTCAAGGGGAATAGGGCAGCCCCAGCATTTT
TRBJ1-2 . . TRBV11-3 CASSFTWSDGYTF TGTGCCAGCAGCTTTACGTGGAGCGACGGCTACACCTTC
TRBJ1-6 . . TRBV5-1 CASSVSGPNSPLHF TGCGCCAGCAGCGTGTCGGGGCCGAATTCACCCCTCCACTTT
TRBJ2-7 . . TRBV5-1 CASSLQGISYEQYF TGCGCCAGCAGCCTACAAGGAATTTCCTACGAGCAGTACTTC
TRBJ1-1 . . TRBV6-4 CASSVTANTEAFF TGTGCCAGCAGTGTCACCGCGAACACTGAAGCTTTCTTT
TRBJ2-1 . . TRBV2 CASSGGLAMGNEQFF TGTGCCAGCAGTGGGGGGCTAGCTATGGGCAATGAGCAGTTCTTC
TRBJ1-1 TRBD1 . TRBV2 CASSLTGGMRTEAFF TGTGCCAGCAGTTTAACAGGGGGGATGAGAACTGAAGCTTTCTTT
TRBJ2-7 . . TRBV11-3 CASSLDPSYYEQYF TGTGCCAGCAGCTTAGACCCTTCTTACTACGAGCAGTACTTC
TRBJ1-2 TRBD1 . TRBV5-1 CASSFQQGSDGYTF TGCGCCAGCAGCTTTCAACAGGGGTCTGACGGCTACACCTTC
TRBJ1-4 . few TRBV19 CASSADGATNEKLFF TGTGCCAGTAGTGCCGACGGAGCAACTAATGAAAAACTGTTTTTT
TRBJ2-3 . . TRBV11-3 CASQITSSTDTQYF TGTGCCAGCCAGATTACGTCTAGCACAGATACGCAGTATTTT